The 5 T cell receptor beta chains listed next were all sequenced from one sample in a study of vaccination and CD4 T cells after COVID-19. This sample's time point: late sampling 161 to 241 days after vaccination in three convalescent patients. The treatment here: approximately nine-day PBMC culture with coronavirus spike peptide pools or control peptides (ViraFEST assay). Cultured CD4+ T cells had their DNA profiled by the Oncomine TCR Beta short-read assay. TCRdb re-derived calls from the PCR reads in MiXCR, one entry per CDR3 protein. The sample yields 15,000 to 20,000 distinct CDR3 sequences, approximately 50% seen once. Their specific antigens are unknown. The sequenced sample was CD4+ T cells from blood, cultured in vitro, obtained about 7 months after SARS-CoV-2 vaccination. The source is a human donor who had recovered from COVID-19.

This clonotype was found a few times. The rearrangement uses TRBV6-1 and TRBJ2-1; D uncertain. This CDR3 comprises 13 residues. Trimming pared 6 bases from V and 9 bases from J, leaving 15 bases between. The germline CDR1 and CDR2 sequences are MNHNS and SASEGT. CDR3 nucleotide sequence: TGTGCCAGCAGACTCCTTTCGAGTTTTGAGCAGTTCTTC. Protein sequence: CASRLLSSFEQFF.

The CDR3 nucleotides are TGTGCCAGCAGCCTAAGGGGTGGGATGGCTGAAGCTTTCTTT. This sequence encodes CASSLRGGMAEAFF. The chain uses TRBV7-3 and TRBJ1-1; D might be TRBD1 (5 bases). Trimming removed 5 bases at V and 6 bases at J, with 16 bases between. The CDR3 has 14 residues. Germline lookup yields CDR1 SGHTA and CDR2 FQGTGA. Full variable domain (rest looked up from reference TRBV7-3 and TRBJ1-1): GAGVSQTPSNKVTEKGKYVELRCDPISGHTALYWYRQSLGQGPEFLIYFQGTGAADDSGLPNDRFFAVRPEGSVSTLKIQRTERGDSAVYLCASSLRGGMAEAFFGQGTRLTVV.

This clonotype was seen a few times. This CDR3 reads CSARDSASGGSTDTQYF. Here the CDR3 DNA reads TGCAGTGCTAGAGATTCCGCTAGCGGGGGAAGCACAGATACGCAGTATTTT. The chain links TRBV20-1 to TRBJ2-3; TRBD2 matches 10 bases. V lost 0 bases, J lost 0 bases, and 6 bases stayed unmatched. CDR1 is DFQATT, CDR2 SNEGSKA, per germline (reference sequence). This CDR3 is 17 amino acids long.

CDR3 nucleotide sequence: TGCAGTGCTAGAGTGCAGGTCTTGGGGACCCAGTACTTC. It translates to CSARVQVLGTQYF. The chain carries TRBV20-1 and TRBJ2-5; no reliable D call. Trimming shortened V by 1 base and J by 7 bases, and 13 bases separated the two germline ends. CDR3 length: 13 amino acids. The V gene's germline CDR1 is DFQATT and CDR2 SNEGSKA (reference sequence).

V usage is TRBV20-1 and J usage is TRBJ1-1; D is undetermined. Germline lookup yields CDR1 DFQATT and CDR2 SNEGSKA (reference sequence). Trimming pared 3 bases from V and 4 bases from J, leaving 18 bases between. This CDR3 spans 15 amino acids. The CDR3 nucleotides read TGCAGTGCTAGGATTCCAGGTAGGTCGGCCACTGAAGCTTTCTTT. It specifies CSARIPGRSATEAFF.